The 26 T cell receptor beta chains below all came from one sample that was sequenced in a study of glioma-infiltrating T cells. Amplification of TCR alpha and beta CDR3 regions from RNA used iRepertoire nested multiplex PCR. TCRdb reprocessed the multiplex PCR reads via MiXCR and lists one record per CDR3 protein. The data hold 150,000 to 200,000 distinct CDR3 sequences, with over 25% observed a single time. Sequencing used glioma tissue, nonneoplastic brain tissue, or PBMCs (not recorded which). The origin of the receptors is a human donor with low-grade glioma or glioblastoma, undergoing nonglioma brain surgery, or in good health (not recorded which).

This clonotype has a count of ten or more. J is TRBJ2-7 and V is TRBV20-1, with 7 positions matching TRBD2. V lost 6 bases to trimming and J lost 3 bases; unmatched junction nucleotides: 11. Germline CDR1 and CDR2: DFQATT and SNEGSKA (reference sequence). The CDR3 runs to 14 residues. The CDR3 loop is CSADPREGIYEQYF. The DNA for the CDR3 is TGCAGTGCAGACCCCAGGGAGGGGATCTACGAGCAGTACTTC.

As regards this clonotype: This clone may be a read error of a much larger clone one base away. This chain uses TRBV2 with TRBJ2-4; 7 bases fit TRBD1. V lost 7 bases and J lost 2; bases outside the gene matches: 5. CDR1 is SNHLY and CDR2 is FYNNEI in the germline V gene. This CDR3 is built from 14 residues. CDR3: CASIPRGTKNIQYF. The DNA for the CDR3 is TGTGCCAGCATTCCCAGGGGGACCAAAAACATTCAGTACTTC.

The chain has TRBV29-1 and TRBJ1-2; TRBD1 is a possible D gene (6 bases). The germline V gene has CDR1 SQVTM and CDR2 ANQGSEA. This CDR3 has 12 amino acids. Trimming took 5 bases from V and 2 from J, leaving 9 bases between them. CDR3 region: CSVQGGNYGYTF. In DNA form, the CDR3 reads TGCAGCGTTCAAGGGGGGAACTATGGCTACACCTTC.

This clonotype came up a few times. The chain carries TRBV28 and TRBJ1-5, with D perhaps TRBD1 (5 bases). CDR3 length equals 13 residues. The V end lost 10 bases, the J end lost 4 bases, and 14 bases lay between the germline ends. Germline V gene sequence: CDR1 MDHEN, CDR2 SYDVKM. CDR3 coding DNA: TGTGCCACCGCCCGCCAGGGTAATCAGCCCCAGCATTTT. Protein product: CATARQGNQPQHF.

This clonotype showed up many times. The V gene is TRBV7-9, the J gene TRBJ1-1; D not resolved. The CDR3 extends over 15 amino acids. The V gene lost 3 bases and the J gene lost 0 bases, with 11 bases spanning the gap. Germline assignment: CDR1 SEHNR and CDR2 FQNEAQ (reference sequence). DNA of the CDR3: TGTGCCAGCAGCTTGTCGTCCCTTATGAACACTGAAGCTTTCTTT. Translation gives CASSLSSLMNTEAFF. Based on the CDR3 plus reference TRBV7-9 and TRBJ1-1, the full variable domain is DTGVSQNPRHKITKRGQNVTFRCDPISEHNRLYWYRQTLGQGPEFLTYFQNEAQLEKSRLLSDRFSAERPKGSFSTLEIQRTEQGDSAMYLCASSLSSLMNTEAFFGQGTRLTVV.

The table lists this clonotype with many counts. The rearrangement uses TRBV19 and TRBJ2-1; 8 nucleotides agree with TRBD2. V dropped 5 bases and J dropped 7; count of bases not matched to a gene: 10. Per germline, CDR1 LNHDA and CDR2 SQIVND (reference sequence). The CDR3 is made up of 15 amino acids. CDR3 in amino acids: CASSDGLAGLNEQFF. The CDR3 DNA reads TGTGCCAGTAGTGACGGCTTAGCGGGATTAAATGAGCAGTTCTTC. The variable domain in full, with the rest retrieved from reference TRBV19 and TRBJ2-1, is DGGITQSPKYLFRKEGQNVTLSCEQNLNHDAMYWYRQDPGQGLRLIYYSQIVNDFQKGDIAEGYSVSREKKESFPLTVTSAQKNPTAFYLCASSDGLAGLNEQFFGPGTRLTVL.

A remark on this clonotype: The limits of the CDR3 on the DNA are not certain, so only TCRdb's listed CDR3 is given. The chain links TRBV27 to TRBJ1-2. Ends included, the CDR3 has 12 residues. Germline CDR1 reads MNHEY; CDR2 reads SMNVEV (reference sequence). CDR3 region: CAGGLFNYGCTF.

This clonotype was observed many times. The V gene is TRBV20-1, the J gene TRBJ2-7; a possible D gene is TRBD2 (5 bases). This CDR3 contains 13 residues. Per germline, CDR1 DFQATT and CDR2 SNEGSKA (reference sequence). Trimming shortened V by 6 bases and J by 4 bases, and 16 bases separated the two germline ends. CDR3 region: CSAPTRGVYEQYF. The CDR3 DNA follows: TGCAGTGCCCCTACTAGAGGAGTTTACGAGCAGTACTTC.

This clonotype was observed a few times. The J gene is TRBJ2-3, the V gene TRBV24-1; TRBD1 matches at 7 bases. Germline CDR1 KGHDR, CDR2 SFDVKD. The CDR3 sequence is 14 residues long. Trimming at V came to 5 bases and at J to 2 bases, leaving 3 bases not matched to a gene. CDR3 nucleotide sequence: TGTGCCACCAGTGCCGGACAGGCCACAGATACGCAGTATTTT. Its protein product is CATSAGQATDTQYF.

This clonotype showed up just a few times. This chain joins TRBV2 and TRBJ2-5; D possibly matches TRBD1 or TRBD2 (5 bases each). Germline CDR1 reads SNHLY; CDR2 reads FYNNEI. Trimming removed 6 bases from V and 1 base from J, with 15 bases in between. The CDR3 covers 15 residues. CDR3 sequence reads: CASRKTGTSQETQYF. DNA of the CDR3: TGTGCCAGCAGAAAGACCGGGACGTCCCAAGAGACCCAGTACTTC.

This clonotype was detected only a few times. V gene TRBV7-8 combines with J gene TRBJ2-1; 9 nucleotides line up with TRBD2. Germline V gene sequence: CDR1 SGHVS, CDR2 FQNEAQ. Germline trimming cut 1 base from V and 6 bases from J; bases unmatched to any gene: 13. This CDR3 is built from 18 residues. In DNA form, the CDR3 reads TGTGCCAGCAGCTTAGTGTGGCTGGCGGGAGGGCCCCTCAATGAGCAGTTCTTC. Residues: CASSLVWLAGGPLNEQFF.

Worth noting for this clonotype: The CDR3 does not close with the conserved phenylalanine or tryptophan, likely indicating a read error. This rearrangement joins TRBV12-3 or TRBV12-4 to TRBJ2-5, with 10 bases fitting TRBD1. The CDR3 has 14 amino acids. After removal of 8 bases from V and 3 bases from J, the junction contained 6 bases not matched to a gene. CDR3 sequence (DNA): TGTGCCAGCCGAACGACAGGGGGCGAAGAGACCCAGTACTTA. Translated: CASRTTGGEETQYL.

V gene TRBV2 combines with J gene TRBJ2-5; perhaps TRBD2 as D (5 bases). Germline V lookup: CDR1 SNHLY, CDR2 FYNNEI. This CDR3 spans 13 amino acids. V was trimmed by 6 bases and J by 6 bases, leaving 14 bases between them. CDR3 loop: CASSRGIFKTQYF. CDR3 nucleotide sequence: TGTGCCAGCAGCCGGGGTATATTTAAGACCCAGTACTTC.

This clonotype was detected many times. The chain links TRBV3-1 to TRBJ2-2; unclear D gene. The V end was cut by 1 base, the J end by 6 bases, with 6 bases between. In germline, CDR1 is LGHDT, CDR2 YNNKEL (reference sequence). The CDR3 length is 13 residues. CDR3 region: CASSQGSAGELFF. CDR3 nucleotide sequence: TGTGCCAGCAGCCAAGGATCCGCCGGGGAGCTGTTTTTT.

About this clonotype itself: One base away lies a much larger clone, so this may be a sequencing read error. This chain joins TRBV7-8 and TRBJ2-2; TRBD2 aligns across 9 bases. Germline V gene sequence: CDR1 SGHVS, CDR2 FQNEAQ. The CDR3 contains 17 residues. The CDR3: CDSSLWASGTNTGELFF. For the CDR3, the DNA is TGTGACAGCAGCTTATGGGCTAGCGGGACGAACACCGGGGAGCTGTTTTTT.

The CDR3 DNA reads TGCGCCAGCAGCCAGCTAGCGGGTTGGCAAGAGACCCAGTACTTC. Its translation: CASSQLAGWQETQYF. The rearrangement uses TRBV4-1 and TRBJ2-5; 8 bases align to TRBD2. J gave up 2 bases and V 3 bases, and 5 bases lay outside the gene matches. The CDR3 is made up of 15 amino acids. The germline gives CDR1 MGHRA, CDR2 YSYEKL.

The chain combines TRBV30 with TRBJ1-2; a possible D gene is TRBD1 (6 bases). The germline V gene encodes CDR1 GTSNPN and CDR2 SVGIG (reference sequence). The CDR3 sequence is 15 residues long. Trimming cost V 0 bases and J 0 bases, with 11 bases left between them. DNA for the CDR3: TGTGCCTGGAGTGTAGCGGACAGAGCTAACTATGGCTACACCTTC. It specifies CAWSVADRANYGYTF. Variable domain in full (rest from reference TRBV30 and TRBJ1-2): SQTIHQWPATLVQPVGSPLSLECTVEGTSNPNLYWYRQAAGRGLQLLFYSVGIGQISSEVPQNLSASRPQDRQFILSSKKLLLSDSGFYLCAWSVADRANYGYTFGSGTRLTVV.

This clonotype was counted many times. The chain couples TRBV12-3 or TRBV12-4 to TRBJ2-7; D is uncertain. The CDR3 is made up of 12 amino acids. V lost 2 bases, J lost 6 bases, and 8 bases lay in between. The CDR3 coding sequence is TGTGCCAGCAGTTTACCTAGAGGCGAGCAGTACTTC. Translating gives CASSLPRGEQYF.

This clonotype occurred many times. V is TRBV27 and J is TRBJ2-1; D is unclear. From germline, CDR1 is MNHEY and CDR2 SMNVEV (reference sequence). The germline V and J ends were trimmed by 3 bases and 4 bases, with 7 bases remaining between them. The CDR3 runs to 13 residues. The CDR3 nucleotides are TGTGCCAGCAGTTTTCTACAGTACAATGAGCAGTTCTTC. Translation gives CASSFLQYNEQFF.

The V call is TRBV4-1, the J call TRBJ2-3; TRBD2 aligns across 9 bases. V lost 0 bases to trimming and J lost 2 bases; unmatched junction nucleotides: 21. The CDR3 runs 22 residues. Germline V gene data show CDR1 as MGHRA and CDR2 as YSYEKL. The CDR3 reads CASSQDSSGIYPFLSLTDTQYF. The CDR3 bases are TGCGCCAGCAGCCAAGATTCTAGCGGGATCTATCCCTTCTTAAGTCTCACAGATACGCAGTATTTT.

This clonotype was counted ten times or more. The chain has TRBV20-1 and TRBJ2-7; weak D call: TRBD1 (6 bases). This CDR3 comprises 16 residues. V was pared by 4 bases and J by 3 bases, with 22 bases between. CDR1 and CDR2 from the germline V gene are DFQATT and SNEGSKA (reference sequence). The CDR3 nucleotides read TGCAGTGCTATTGTCCTGGGTTGGGGACACCTCTACGAGCAGTACTTC. Translation: CSAIVLGWGHLYEQYF.

This clonotype was recorded a few times. The V and J genes are TRBV9 and TRBJ2-7, with D possibly matching TRBD2 (6 bases). The CDR3 length is 14 residues. V was clipped by 0 bases and J by 1 base, with 8 bases between them. In germline, CDR1 is SGDLS, CDR2 YYNGEE. CDR3 in DNA: TGTGCCAGCAGCGTAGGACTAGAGTCCTACGAGCAGTACTTC. Translating gives CASSVGLESYEQYF.

This clonotype was recorded at least ten times. The chain carries TRBV20-1 and TRBJ2-3; D possibly corresponds to TRBD1 (6 bases). The V gene lost 5 bases and the J gene lost 4 bases, with 10 bases spanning the gap. Looked up from germline, CDR1 is DFQATT and CDR2 is SNEGSKA (reference sequence). The CDR3 is made up of 12 amino acids. The CDR3 region has the DNA TGCAGTGCTCCCAAGGGGGCAGATACGCAGTATTTT. It yields the protein CSAPKGADTQYF.

This clonotype was counted ten times or more. This rearrangement joins TRBV7-2 to TRBJ1-3; D not certain. The CDR3 totals 16 residues. The V gene's germline CDR1 is SGHTA and CDR2 FQGNSA. V lost 1 base to trimming and J lost 0 bases, with 10 bases between them. In DNA, the CDR3 is TGTGCCAGCAGCTTAGAGCCTCACTACTCTGGAAACACCATATATTTT. Its translation: CASSLEPHYSGNTIYF.

Regarding this clonotype: A much bigger clone sits one base away, suggesting this may be a read error. The chain is built from TRBV6-2 or TRBV6-3 and TRBJ2-1, with D possibly being TRBD2 (6 bases). This CDR3 has 15 residues. Germline CDR1 MNHEY, CDR2 SVGEGT. The CDR3 loop is CASSYYPGLYNEQLF. CDR3 sequence (DNA): TGTGCCAGCAGTTACTATCCGGGACTCTACAATGAGCAGCTCTTC.

This clonotype was detected only a few times. The rearrangement uses TRBV5-5 and TRBJ2-1, with D hard to call. V lost 0 bases to trimming and J lost 5 bases, with 15 bases between them. This CDR3 comprises 16 residues. CDR1 and CDR2 from the germline V gene are SGHKS and YYEKEE (reference sequence). DNA for the CDR3: TGTGCCAGCAGCTTGGATCTGCCCTACACAAACAATGAGCAGTTCTTC. It specifies CASSLDLPYTNNEQFF.